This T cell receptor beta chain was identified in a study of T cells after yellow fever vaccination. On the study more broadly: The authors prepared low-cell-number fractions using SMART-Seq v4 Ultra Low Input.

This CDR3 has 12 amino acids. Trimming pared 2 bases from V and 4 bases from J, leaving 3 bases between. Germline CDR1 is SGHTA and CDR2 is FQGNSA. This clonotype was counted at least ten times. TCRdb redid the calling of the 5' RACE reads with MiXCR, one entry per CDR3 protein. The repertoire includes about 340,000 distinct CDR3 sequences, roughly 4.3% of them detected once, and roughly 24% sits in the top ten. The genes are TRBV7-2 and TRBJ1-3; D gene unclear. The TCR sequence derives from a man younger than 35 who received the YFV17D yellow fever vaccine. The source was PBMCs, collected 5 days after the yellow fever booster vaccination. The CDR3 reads CASSLPGNTIYF. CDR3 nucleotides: TGTGCCAGCAGCTTACCCGGAAACACCATATATTTT.